Listed below are T cell receptor beta chains from one sample, sequenced in a study of blood T cell repertoires in COVID-19. Assay: immunoSEQ multiplex PCR; the TCRdb copy retains only in-frame clones and omits some. This table holds 250,000 to 300,000 clones, approximately 89% found once. The source material was PBMCs or T cells enriched from blood (not recorded which). The receptors derive from an older woman who had recovered from COVID-19. Both conserved end residues are part of each CDR3. The order of the fields is CDR3 protein, V gene, J gene, CDR3 length.

cdr3_aa: CASSLRENSPLHF
v_call: TRBV6-2/TRBV6-3
j_call: TRBJ1-6
cdr3_length: 13

cdr3_aa: CASSQPRQGREKLFF
v_call: TRBV6-5
j_call: TRBJ1-4
cdr3_length: 15

cdr3_aa: CASSQTGGMDTIYF
v_call: TRBV3-1/TRBV3-2
j_call: TRBJ1-3
cdr3_length: 14

cdr3_aa: CASSPGTGLATNEKLFF
v_call: TRBV5-1
j_call: TRBJ1-4
cdr3_length: 17

cdr3_aa: CAAASGMNTGELFF
v_call: TRBV10-3
j_call: TRBJ2-2
cdr3_length: 14

cdr3_aa: CASSPDTGDYGYTF
v_call: TRBV18
j_call: TRBJ1-2
cdr3_length: 14

cdr3_aa: CASSPSGRAINEQFF
v_call: TRBV2
j_call: TRBJ2-1
cdr3_length: 15

cdr3_aa: CASSYSKAGDRYEQYF
v_call: TRBV6-5
j_call: TRBJ2-7
cdr3_length: 16

cdr3_aa: CATSRERGYYGYTF
v_call: TRBV15
j_call: TRBJ1-2
cdr3_length: 14

cdr3_aa: CASSPLGLAQETQYF
v_call: TRBV11-3
j_call: TRBJ2-5
cdr3_length: 15

cdr3_aa: CASSIGTGAENTIYF
v_call: TRBV5-6
j_call: TRBJ1-3
cdr3_length: 15

cdr3_aa: CASSEGQGGQPQHF
v_call: TRBV9
j_call: TRBJ1-5
cdr3_length: 14

cdr3_aa: CASSYVAGGPFYEQYF
v_call: TRBV6-2/TRBV6-3
j_call: TRBJ2-7
cdr3_length: 16

cdr3_aa: CASNPPPGAEAFF
v_call: TRBV28
j_call: TRBJ1-1
cdr3_length: 13

cdr3_aa: CASRPNGNTEAFF
v_call: TRBV2
j_call: TRBJ1-1
cdr3_length: 13

cdr3_aa: CASRDTFSYEQYF
v_call: TRBV19
j_call: TRBJ2-7
cdr3_length: 13

cdr3_aa: CASMGTGSFYEQYF
v_call: TRBV19
j_call: TRBJ2-7
cdr3_length: 14

cdr3_aa: CASSAPGAGNTIYF
v_call: TRBV10-1
j_call: TRBJ1-3
cdr3_length: 14

cdr3_aa: CASSAPNPYGYTF
v_call: TRBV2
j_call: TRBJ1-2
cdr3_length: 13

cdr3_aa: CASSWTQGAYYEQYF
v_call: TRBV5-1
j_call: TRBJ2-7
cdr3_length: 15

cdr3_aa: CASSDRGVPYNEQFF
v_call: TRBV19
j_call: TRBJ2-1
cdr3_length: 15

cdr3_aa: CASSLEGLNTGELFF
v_call: TRBV5-1
j_call: TRBJ2-2
cdr3_length: 15

cdr3_aa: CASNRQQSPEAFF
v_call: TRBV19
j_call: TRBJ1-1
cdr3_length: 13

cdr3_aa: CASSHPGQETQYF
v_call: TRBV3-1/TRBV3-2
j_call: TRBJ2-5
cdr3_length: 13

cdr3_aa: CASINSLNTEAFF
v_call: TRBV28
j_call: TRBJ1-1
cdr3_length: 13

cdr3_aa: CASSLGGSDTEAFF
v_call: TRBV7-9
j_call: TRBJ1-1
cdr3_length: 14

cdr3_aa: CASSLKLAGGRQETQYF
v_call: TRBV5-4
j_call: TRBJ2-5
cdr3_length: 17

cdr3_aa: CASSERPLAGGLQETQYF
v_call: TRBV2
j_call: TRBJ2-5
cdr3_length: 18

cdr3_aa: CASSLSSMAGGTEAFF
v_call: TRBV11-1
j_call: TRBJ1-1
cdr3_length: 16

cdr3_aa: CAISESIGTGGRLGTQYF
v_call: TRBV10-3
j_call: TRBJ2-5
cdr3_length: 18

cdr3_aa: CASSLETGHTGELFF
v_call: TRBV5-1
j_call: TRBJ2-2
cdr3_length: 15

cdr3_aa: CAWSGLAGGPDTQYF
v_call: TRBV30
j_call: TRBJ2-3
cdr3_length: 15

cdr3_aa: CASSPAGRQETQYF
v_call: TRBV7-2
j_call: TRBJ2-5
cdr3_length: 14

cdr3_aa: CASSTRPLERHGYTF
v_call: TRBV9
j_call: TRBJ1-2
cdr3_length: 15

cdr3_aa: CASSLRAGQGSTGELFF
v_call: TRBV4-1
j_call: TRBJ2-2
cdr3_length: 17

cdr3_aa: CSVERGLSTEAFF
v_call: TRBV29-1
j_call: TRBJ1-1
cdr3_length: 13

cdr3_aa: CASSVSSGSLNEQFF
v_call: TRBV9
j_call: TRBJ2-1
cdr3_length: 15

cdr3_aa: CASSVASGPRGYTF
v_call: TRBV9
j_call: TRBJ1-2
cdr3_length: 14

cdr3_aa: CASSGTESYEQYF
v_call: TRBV2
j_call: TRBJ2-7
cdr3_length: 13

cdr3_aa: CASSRPTGTNYGYTF
v_call: TRBV7-9
j_call: TRBJ1-2
cdr3_length: 15

cdr3_aa: CASSRPQGTIGNTIYF
v_call: TRBV28
j_call: TRBJ1-3
cdr3_length: 16

cdr3_aa: CASKRGGQSFGETQYF
v_call: TRBV30
j_call: TRBJ2-5
cdr3_length: 16

cdr3_aa: CASSFGASPLHF
v_call: TRBV12-3/TRBV12-4
j_call: TRBJ1-6
cdr3_length: 12

cdr3_aa: CASSPPSGGARGNEQFF
v_call: TRBV18
j_call: TRBJ2-1
cdr3_length: 17

cdr3_aa: CASSFFPSGRMPYTDTQYF
v_call: TRBV7-9
j_call: TRBJ2-3
cdr3_length: 19

cdr3_aa: CAWSVRSSGKNIQYF
v_call: TRBV30
j_call: TRBJ2-4
cdr3_length: 15

cdr3_aa: CATSDLASGTRGELFF
v_call: TRBV24-1
j_call: TRBJ2-2
cdr3_length: 16

cdr3_aa: CASSRGLANYGYTF
v_call: TRBV19
j_call: TRBJ1-2
cdr3_length: 14

cdr3_aa: CASSLLAVSYEQYF
v_call: TRBV18
j_call: TRBJ2-7
cdr3_length: 14

cdr3_aa: CAWSADSNQPQHF
v_call: TRBV30
j_call: TRBJ1-5
cdr3_length: 13

cdr3_aa: CATSRESSGSSEQFF
v_call: TRBV15
j_call: TRBJ2-1
cdr3_length: 15

cdr3_aa: CASSHLAGRSGANVLTF
v_call: TRBV4-1
j_call: TRBJ2-6
cdr3_length: 17

cdr3_aa: CASSTRTGRDTIYF
v_call: TRBV19
j_call: TRBJ1-3
cdr3_length: 14